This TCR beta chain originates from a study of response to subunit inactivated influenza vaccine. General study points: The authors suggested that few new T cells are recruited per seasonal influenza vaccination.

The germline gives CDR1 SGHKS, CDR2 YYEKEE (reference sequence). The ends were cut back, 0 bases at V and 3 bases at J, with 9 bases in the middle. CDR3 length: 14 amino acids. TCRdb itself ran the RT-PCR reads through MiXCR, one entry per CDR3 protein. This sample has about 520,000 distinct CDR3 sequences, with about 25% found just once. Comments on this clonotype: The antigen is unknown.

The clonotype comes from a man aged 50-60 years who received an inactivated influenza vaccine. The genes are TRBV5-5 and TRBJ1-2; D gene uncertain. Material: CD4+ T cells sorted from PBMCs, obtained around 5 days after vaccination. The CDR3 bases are TGTGCCAGCAGCTTGGGCCAGACTGACTATGGCTACACCTTC. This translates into CASSLGQTDYGYTF.